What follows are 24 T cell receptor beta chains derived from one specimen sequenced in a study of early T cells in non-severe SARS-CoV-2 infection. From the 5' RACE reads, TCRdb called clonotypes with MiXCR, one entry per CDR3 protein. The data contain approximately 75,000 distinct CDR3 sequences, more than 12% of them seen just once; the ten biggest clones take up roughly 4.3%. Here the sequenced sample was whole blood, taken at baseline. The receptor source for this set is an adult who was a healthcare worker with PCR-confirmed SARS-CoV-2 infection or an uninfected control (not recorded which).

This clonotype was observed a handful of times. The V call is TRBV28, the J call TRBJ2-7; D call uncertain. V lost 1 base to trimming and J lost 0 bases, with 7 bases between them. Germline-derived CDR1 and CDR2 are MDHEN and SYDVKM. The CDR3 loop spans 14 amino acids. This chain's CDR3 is CASSLYRGSYEQYF. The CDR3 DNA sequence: TGTGCCAGCAGTTTATACAGAGGCTCCTACGAGCAGTACTTC. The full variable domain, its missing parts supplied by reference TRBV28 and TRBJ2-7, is DVKVTQSSRYLVKRTGEKVFLECVQDMDHENMFWYRQDPGLGLRLIYFSYDVKMKEKGDIPEGYSVSREKKERFSLILESASTNQTSMYLCASSLYRGSYEQYFGPGTRLTVT.

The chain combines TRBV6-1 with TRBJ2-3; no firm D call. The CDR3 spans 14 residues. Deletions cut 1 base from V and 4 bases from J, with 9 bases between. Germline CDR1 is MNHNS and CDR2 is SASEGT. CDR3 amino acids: CASSEGIKADTQYF. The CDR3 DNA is TGTGCCAGCAGTGAAGGGATTAAGGCAGATACGCAGTATTTT.

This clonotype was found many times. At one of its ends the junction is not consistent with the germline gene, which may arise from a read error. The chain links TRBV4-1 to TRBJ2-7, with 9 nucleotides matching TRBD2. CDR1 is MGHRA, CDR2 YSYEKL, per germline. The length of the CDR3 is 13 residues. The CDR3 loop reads CASSQEASGKRVF. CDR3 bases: TGCGCCAGCAGCCAAGAAGCTAGCGGGAAAAGAGTCTTC.

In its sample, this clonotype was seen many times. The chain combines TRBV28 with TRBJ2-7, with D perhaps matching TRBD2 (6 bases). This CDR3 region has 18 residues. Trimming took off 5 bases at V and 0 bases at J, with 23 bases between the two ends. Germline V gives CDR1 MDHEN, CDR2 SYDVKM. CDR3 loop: CASSTPSGLAGSSYEQYF. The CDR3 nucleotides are TGTGCCAGCAGTACTCCCTCAGGATTGGCGGGAAGCTCCTACGAGCAGTACTTC.

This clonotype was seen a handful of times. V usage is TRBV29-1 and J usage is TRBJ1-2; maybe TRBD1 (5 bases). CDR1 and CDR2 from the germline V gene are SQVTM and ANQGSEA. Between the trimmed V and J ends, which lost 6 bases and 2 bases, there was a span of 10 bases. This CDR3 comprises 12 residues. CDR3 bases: TGCAGCGTCGGGCCAGGGAACTATGGCTACACCTTC. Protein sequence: CSVGPGNYGYTF. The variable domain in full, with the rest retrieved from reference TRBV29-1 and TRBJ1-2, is SAVISQKPSRDICQRGTSLTIQCQVDSQVTMMFWYRQQPGQSLTLIATANQGSEATYESGFVIDKFPISRPNLTFSTLTVSNMSPEDSSIYLCSVGPGNYGYTFGSGTRLTVV.

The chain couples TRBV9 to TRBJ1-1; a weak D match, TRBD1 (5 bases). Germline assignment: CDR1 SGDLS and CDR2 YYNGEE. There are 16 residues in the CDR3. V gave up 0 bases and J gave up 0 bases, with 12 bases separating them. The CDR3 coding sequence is TGTGCCAGCAGCGTAGCTACAGGACCCATGAACACTGAAGCTTTCTTT. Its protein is CASSVATGPMNTEAFF.

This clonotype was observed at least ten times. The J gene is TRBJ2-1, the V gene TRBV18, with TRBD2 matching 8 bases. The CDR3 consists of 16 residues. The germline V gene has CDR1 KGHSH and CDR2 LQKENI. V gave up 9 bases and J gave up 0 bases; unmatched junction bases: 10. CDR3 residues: CASSFTSGTSYNEQFF. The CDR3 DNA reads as TGTGCCAGTTCTTTTACTAGCGGTACCTCCTACAATGAGCAGTTCTTC. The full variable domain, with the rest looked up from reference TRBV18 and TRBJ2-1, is NAGVMQNPRHLVRRRGQEARLRCSPMKGHSHVYWYRQLPEEGLKFMVYLQKENIIDESGMPKERFSAEFPKEGPSILRIQQVVRGDSAAYFCASSFTSGTSYNEQFFGPGTRLTVL.

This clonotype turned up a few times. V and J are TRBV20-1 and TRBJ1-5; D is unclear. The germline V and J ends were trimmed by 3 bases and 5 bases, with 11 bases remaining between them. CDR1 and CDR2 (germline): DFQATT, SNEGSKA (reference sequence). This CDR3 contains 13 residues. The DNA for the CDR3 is TGCAGTGCTAGGGGGTCGACGGATCAGCCCCAGCATTTT. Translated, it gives CSARGSTDQPQHF.

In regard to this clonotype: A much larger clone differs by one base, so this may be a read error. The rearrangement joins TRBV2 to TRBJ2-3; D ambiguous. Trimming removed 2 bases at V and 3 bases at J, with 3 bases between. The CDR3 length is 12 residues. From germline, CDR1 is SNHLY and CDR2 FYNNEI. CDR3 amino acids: CASSERTDTQYF. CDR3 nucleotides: TGTGCCAGCAGTGAAAGGACAGATACGCAGTATTTT.

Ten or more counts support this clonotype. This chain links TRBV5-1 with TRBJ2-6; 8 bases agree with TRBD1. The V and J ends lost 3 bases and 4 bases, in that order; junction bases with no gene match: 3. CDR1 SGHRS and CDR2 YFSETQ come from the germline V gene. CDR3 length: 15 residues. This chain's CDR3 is CASSSDRAGANVLTF. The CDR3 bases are TGCGCCAGCAGCTCGGACAGGGCCGGGGCCAACGTCCTGACTTTC. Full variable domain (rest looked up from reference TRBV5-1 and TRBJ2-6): KAGVTQTPRYLIKTRGQQVTLSCSPISGHRSVSWYQQTPGQGLQFLFEYFSETQRNKGNFPGRFSGRQFSNSRSEMNVSTLELGDSALYLCASSSDRAGANVLTFGAGSRLTVL.

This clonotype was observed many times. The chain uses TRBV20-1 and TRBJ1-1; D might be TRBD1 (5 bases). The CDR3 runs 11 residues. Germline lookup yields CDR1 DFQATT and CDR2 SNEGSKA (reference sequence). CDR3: CSAGGNTEAFF. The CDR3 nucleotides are TGCAGCGCGGGGGGGAACACTGAAGCTTTCTTT.

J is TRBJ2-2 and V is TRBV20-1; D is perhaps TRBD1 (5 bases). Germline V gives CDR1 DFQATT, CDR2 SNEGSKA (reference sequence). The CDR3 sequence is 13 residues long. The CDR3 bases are TGCAGCGGGTTCGGACAGAACACCGGGGAGCTGTTTTTT. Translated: CSGFGQNTGELFF.

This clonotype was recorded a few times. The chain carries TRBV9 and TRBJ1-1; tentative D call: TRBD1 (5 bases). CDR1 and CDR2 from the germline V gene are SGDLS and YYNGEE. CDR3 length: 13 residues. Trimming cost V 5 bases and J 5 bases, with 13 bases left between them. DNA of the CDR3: TGTGCCAGCAGTCGGTCAGGGAGAACTGAAGCTTTCTTT. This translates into CASSRSGRTEAFF.

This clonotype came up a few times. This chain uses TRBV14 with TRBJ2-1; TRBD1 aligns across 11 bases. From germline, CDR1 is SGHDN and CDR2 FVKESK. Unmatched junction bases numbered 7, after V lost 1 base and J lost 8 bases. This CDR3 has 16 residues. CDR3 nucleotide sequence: TGTGCCAGCAGCCAAGTAAGAGGACAGGGGGCTCATGAGCAGTTCTTC. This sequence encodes CASSQVRGQGAHEQFF.

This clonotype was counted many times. CDR3 nucleotides: TGCAGCGTTGGGGGAATCGGAGAGACCCAGTACTTC. Translation: CSVGGIGETQYF. The genes are TRBV29-1 and TRBJ2-5, with D unclear. With 4 bases removed from V and 4 bases from J, the gap between germline ends came to 10 bases. CDR3 length: 12 amino acids. The germline gives CDR1 SQVTM, CDR2 ANQGSEA. The variable domain in full, with the rest retrieved from reference TRBV29-1 and TRBJ2-5, is SAVISQKPSRDICQRGTSLTIQCQVDSQVTMMFWYRQQPGQSLTLIATANQGSEATYESGFVIDKFPISRPNLTFSTLTVSNMSPEDSSIYLCSVGGIGETQYFGPGTRLLVL.

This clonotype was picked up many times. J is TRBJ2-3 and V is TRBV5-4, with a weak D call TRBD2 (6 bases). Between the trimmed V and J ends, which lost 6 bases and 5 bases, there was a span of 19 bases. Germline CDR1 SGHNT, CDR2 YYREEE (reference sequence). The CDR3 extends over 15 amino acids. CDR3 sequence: CASTPIGGSQDTQYF. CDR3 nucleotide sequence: TGTGCCAGCACCCCGATCGGGGGAAGTCAAGATACGCAGTATTTT.

The CDR3 protein is CASSLQGTNTEAFF. The CDR3 nucleotides are TGTGCCAGCAGCCTACAGGGAACGAACACTGAAGCTTTCTTT. V gene TRBV7-9 combines with J gene TRBJ1-1, with D maybe TRBD1 (6 bases). Germline CDR1 SEHNR, CDR2 FQNEAQ (reference sequence). Trimming shortened V by 5 bases and J by 1 base, and 11 bases separated the two germline ends. The CDR3 runs 14 residues.

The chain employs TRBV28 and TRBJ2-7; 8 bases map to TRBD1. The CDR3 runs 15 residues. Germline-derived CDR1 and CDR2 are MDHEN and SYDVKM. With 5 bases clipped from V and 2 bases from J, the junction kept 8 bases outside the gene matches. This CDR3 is CASSVSTGVAYEQYF. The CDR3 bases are TGTGCCAGCAGTGTCTCGACAGGGGTCGCCTACGAGCAGTACTTC.

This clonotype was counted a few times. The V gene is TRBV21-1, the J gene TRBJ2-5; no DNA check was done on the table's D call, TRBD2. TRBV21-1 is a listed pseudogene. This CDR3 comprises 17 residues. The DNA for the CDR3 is TGTGCCAGCAGCCCAAACCTAAAGACTAGCGGGAGGTTGACCCAGTACTTC. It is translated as CASSPNLKTSGRLTQYF.

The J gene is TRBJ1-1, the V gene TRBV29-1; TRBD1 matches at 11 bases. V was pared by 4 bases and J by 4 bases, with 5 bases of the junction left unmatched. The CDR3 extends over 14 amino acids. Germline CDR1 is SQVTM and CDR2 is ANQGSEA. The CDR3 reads CSVVDRGLGTEAFF. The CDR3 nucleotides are TGCAGCGTTGTGGACAGGGGGCTGGGCACTGAAGCTTTCTTT.

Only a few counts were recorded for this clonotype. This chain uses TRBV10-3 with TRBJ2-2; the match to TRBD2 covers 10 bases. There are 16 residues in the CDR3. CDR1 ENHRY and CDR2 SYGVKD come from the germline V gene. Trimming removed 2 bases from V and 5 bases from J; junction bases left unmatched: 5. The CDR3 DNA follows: TGTGCCATCAGTGAGGATCAAGCGGGAGGGACCGGGGAGCTGTTTTTT. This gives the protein CAISEDQAGGTGELFF.

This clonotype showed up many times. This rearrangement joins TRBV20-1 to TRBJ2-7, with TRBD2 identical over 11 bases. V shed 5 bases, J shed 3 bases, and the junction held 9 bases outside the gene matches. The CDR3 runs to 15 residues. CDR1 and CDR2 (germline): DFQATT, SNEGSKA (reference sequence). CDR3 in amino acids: CSAADSGRAFYEQYF. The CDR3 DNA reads TGCAGTGCTGCGGATAGCGGGAGGGCCTTCTACGAGCAGTACTTC.

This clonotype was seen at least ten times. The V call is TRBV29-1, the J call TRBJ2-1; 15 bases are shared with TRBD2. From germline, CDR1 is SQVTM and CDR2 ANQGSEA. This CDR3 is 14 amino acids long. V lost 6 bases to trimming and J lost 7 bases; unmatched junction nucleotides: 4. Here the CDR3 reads CSVVGLAGGNEQFF. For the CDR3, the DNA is TGCAGCGTCGTAGGACTAGCGGGAGGGAATGAGCAGTTCTTC.

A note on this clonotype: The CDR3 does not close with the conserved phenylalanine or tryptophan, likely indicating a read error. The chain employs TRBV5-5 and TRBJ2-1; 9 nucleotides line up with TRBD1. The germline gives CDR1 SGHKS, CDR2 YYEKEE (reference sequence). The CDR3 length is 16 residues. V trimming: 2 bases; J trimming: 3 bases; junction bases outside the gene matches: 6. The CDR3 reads CASSLGWDRVYNEQFL. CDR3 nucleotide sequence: TGTGCCAGCAGCTTAGGTTGGGACAGGGTCTACAATGAGCAGTTCTTA.